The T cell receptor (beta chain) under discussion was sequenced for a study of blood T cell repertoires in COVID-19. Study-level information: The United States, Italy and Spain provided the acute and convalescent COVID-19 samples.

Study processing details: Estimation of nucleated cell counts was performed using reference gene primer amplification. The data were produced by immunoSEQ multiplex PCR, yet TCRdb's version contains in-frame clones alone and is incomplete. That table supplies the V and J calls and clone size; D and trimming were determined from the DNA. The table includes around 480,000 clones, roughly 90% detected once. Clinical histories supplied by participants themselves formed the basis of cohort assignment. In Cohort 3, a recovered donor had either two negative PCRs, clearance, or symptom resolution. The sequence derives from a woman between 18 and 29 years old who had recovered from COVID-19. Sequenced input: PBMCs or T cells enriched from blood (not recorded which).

The CDR3 protein is CSVSPGVLETQYF. The CDR3, as DNA: TGCAGCGTTTCCCCAGGGGTCTTAGAGACCCAGTACTTC. This sequence joins TRBV29-1 and TRBJ2-5; D perhaps matches TRBD1 (6 bases). The ends were cut back, 5 bases at V and 4 bases at J, with 14 bases in the middle. The germline gives CDR1 SQVTM, CDR2 ANQGSEA. This CDR3 is 13 amino acids long.